The 25 T cell receptor beta chains below come from one sample, sequenced in a study of T cells in tumors after PD-1 blockade. The method was immunoSEQ multiplex PCR; TCRdb's version includes in-frame clones alone and lacks a portion of them. In the table there are 20,000 to 25,000 clones, roughly 80% of which are singletons. The starting material was PBMCs, obtained after anti-PD-1 treatment. Every receptor here comes from a human donor with basal cell carcinoma.

This clone has only a few counts. This chain joins TRBV30 and TRBJ2-1; 9 positions agree with TRBD1. The CDR3 has 15 amino acids. Germline CDR1 and CDR2: GTSNPN and SVGIG (reference sequence). After removal of 2 bases from V and 4 bases from J, the junction contained 6 bases not matched to a gene. The CDR3 coding sequence is TGTGCCTGGAGTCGGGACAGGGTTCGATACAATGAGCAGTTCTTC. Its protein product is CAWSRDRVRYNEQFF.

This clone was recorded once. The rearrangement links TRBV19 to TRBJ1-1; 7 bases match TRBD1. Trimming removed 6 bases from V and 4 bases from J; junction bases left unmatched: 14. In germline, CDR1 is LNHDA, CDR2 SQIVND (reference sequence). The CDR3 sequence is 16 residues long. The CDR3 DNA sequence: TGTGCCAGTAGCCCCAGGGACAGTCGTTTCAGCACTGAAGCTTTCTTT. Translated: CASSPRDSRFSTEAFF.

This chain uses TRBV18 with TRBJ2-5; D assignment may be TRBD1 or TRBD2 (5 bases each). Per the germline V gene, CDR1 is KGHSH and CDR2 is LQKENI. The ends were cut back, 2 bases at V and 1 base at J, with 8 bases in the middle. There are 14 residues in the CDR3. CDR3 DNA sequence: TGTGCCAGCTCACCAGGGGGAAGCCAAGAGACCCAGTACTTC. This translates into CASSPGGSQETQYF.

This rearrangement joins TRBV9 to TRBJ1-3; D is unclear. The CDR3 sequence is 16 residues long. CDR1 is SGDLS, CDR2 YYNGEE, per germline. Trimming cost V 4 bases and J 2 bases, with 16 bases left between them. CDR3 nucleotide sequence: TGTGCCAGCAGCCCCTCGGGCCAAGAGCCTGGAAACACCATATATTTT. It translates to CASSPSGQEPGNTIYF.

The V and J genes are TRBV30 and TRBJ1-2; no clear D. CDR1 GTSNPN and CDR2 SVGIG come from the germline V gene (reference sequence). The germline V and J ends were trimmed by 0 bases and 7 bases, with 12 bases remaining between them. There are 13 residues in the CDR3. The CDR3 DNA is TGTGCCTGGAGTGTAGTGGCGTTGGGTGGCTACACCTTC. As protein: CAWSVVALGGYTF.

The V gene is TRBV20-1, the J gene TRBJ2-3, with D perhaps matching TRBD1 (5 bases). V lost 6 bases and J lost 2, with 6 bases in between. Germline V CDR1 and CDR2: DFQATT, SNEGSKA (reference sequence). The CDR3 contains 11 residues. This CDR3 is CSADITDTQYF. The CDR3 DNA sequence: TGCAGTGCGGACATCACAGATACGCAGTATTTT.

This clone was seen once. The chain combines TRBV30 with TRBJ1-5, with TRBD1 matching over 7 bases. V shed 2 bases and J 6 bases; nucleotides not matched to a gene: 10. The CDR3 extends over 15 amino acids. Germline values: CDR1 GTSNPN, CDR2 SVGIG (reference sequence). The CDR3 DNA follows: TGTGCCTGGAGTCCCCAGACAGGGATATTTCAGCCCCAGCATTTT. It encodes CAWSPQTGIFQPQHF.

V usage is TRBV5-1 and J usage is TRBJ2-3; a weak D match, TRBD1 (6 bases). The CDR3 covers 15 residues. The germline gives CDR1 SGHRS, CDR2 YFSETQ. V lost 1 base and J 2 bases, leaving 11 bases between the germline ends. CDR3 in DNA: TGCGCCAGCAGCTTGAGGGGGACACACACAGATACGCAGTATTTT. This codes for CASSLRGTHTDTQYF.

The rearrangement links TRBV30 to TRBJ1-5; possible D gene TRBD1, 6 bases. The CDR3 is made up of 13 amino acids. Trimming removed 4 bases from V and 7 bases from J, with 14 bases in between. The germline V gene has CDR1 GTSNPN and CDR2 SVGIG (reference sequence). The CDR3 protein is CAWTNSDRQPQHF. The CDR3 DNA is TGTGCCTGGACCAACTCGGACAGACAGCCCCAGCATTTT.

V is TRBV10-1 and J is TRBJ1-6, with D perhaps TRBD1 (5 bases). V was pared by 6 bases and J by 5 bases, with 17 bases between. CDR3 size: 16 residues. Germline V gives CDR1 WNHNN, CDR2 SYGVQD (reference sequence). In nucleotides, the CDR3 is TGCGCCAGCAGCGATACCGGGACGGTAGATAATTCACCCCTCCACTTT. This sequence encodes CASSDTGTVDNSPLHF.

As for this clone: Its ends do not fully match the called genes, so a read error is possible. The chain links TRBV6-5 to TRBJ2-1; 15 bases are shared with TRBD2. Germline V lookup: CDR1 MNHEY, CDR2 SVGAGI. This CDR3 has 16 residues. The CDR3 here is CVSGYGTSGGINEQFF. The CDR3 DNA reads TGTGTCAGCGGTTACGGGACTAGCGGGGGGATCAATGAGCAGTTCTTC.

The chain uses TRBV12-5 and TRBJ1-1; D call uncertain. Trimming cost V 9 bases and J 3 bases, with 17 bases left between them. The CDR3 runs to 14 residues. CDR1 LGHNT and CDR2 FRNRAP come from the germline V gene. CDR3 residues: CASSFVGSHTEAFF. CDR3 DNA sequence: TGTGCTAGCTCCTTCGTCGGCAGTCACACTGAAGCTTTCTTT.

The sample holds one count of this clone. The chain links TRBV5-1 to TRBJ1-6; a possible D gene is TRBD1 (5 bases). Looked up from germline, CDR1 is SGHRS and CDR2 is YFSETQ. The germline V and J ends were trimmed by 4 bases and 0 bases, with 11 bases remaining between them. CDR3 length: 16 amino acids. The CDR3 DNA follows: TGCGCCAGCAGCGGGACGGGGAGCTCCTATAATTCACCCCTCCACTTT. It codes for CASSGTGSSYNSPLHF. Together with reference TRBV5-1 and TRBJ1-6, the CDR3 gives the full variable domain: KAGVTQTPRYLIKTRGQQVTLSCSPISGHRSVSWYQQTPGQGLQFLFEYFSETQRNKGNFPGRFSGRQFSNSRSEMNVSTLELGDSALYLCASSGTGSSYNSPLHFGNGTRLTVT.

This rearrangement joins TRBV5-4 to TRBJ2-2; D may match TRBD1 or TRBD2 (5 bases each). This CDR3 region has 15 residues. V gave up 6 bases and J gave up 4 bases, with 16 bases separating them. Germline values: CDR1 SGHNT, CDR2 YYREEE (reference sequence). DNA of the CDR3: TGTGCCAGCACCCTAAAGGGACGATTCACCGGGGAGCTGTTTTTT. Translating it yields CASTLKGRFTGELFF.

The chain uses TRBV19 and TRBJ1-5; D is perhaps TRBD1 (6 bases). Germline assignment: CDR1 LNHDA and CDR2 SQIVND (reference sequence). V was trimmed by 5 bases and J by 0 bases, leaving 8 bases between them. This CDR3 has 14 residues. Written as DNA, the CDR3 is TGTGCCAGTAGTCAGGGACATAGCAATCAGCCCCAGCATTTT. This gives the protein CASSQGHSNQPQHF. The entire variable domain, with the rest obtained from reference TRBV19 and TRBJ1-5, is as follows: DGGITQSPKYLFRKEGQNVTLSCEQNLNHDAMYWYRQDPGQGLRLIYYSQIVNDFQKGDIAEGYSVSREKKESFPLTVTSAQKNPTAFYLCASSQGHSNQPQHFGDGTRLSIL.

The chain is built from TRBV18 and TRBJ1-1; D uncertain. V lost 6 bases to trimming and J lost 1 base, with 12 bases between them. CDR1 KGHSH and CDR2 LQKENI come from the germline V gene. The CDR3 spans 14 residues. CDR3 sequence (DNA): TGTGCCAGCTCTCCGTCCCGTGAGAACACTGAAGCTTTCTTT. It codes for CASSPSRENTEAFF.

The rearrangement links TRBV2 to TRBJ1-2; TRBD1 might be the D (5 bases). CDR1 SNHLY and CDR2 FYNNEI come from the germline V gene. CDR3 length: 13 amino acids. The germline V and J ends were trimmed by 7 bases and 4 bases, with 13 bases remaining between them. This CDR3 reads CASTTRGTYGYTF. CDR3 DNA: TGTGCCAGCACCACCCGGGGGACCTATGGCTACACCTTC. The full variable domain, with the rest looked up from reference TRBV2 and TRBJ1-2, is EPEVTQTPSHQVTQMGQEVILRCVPISNHLYFYWYRQILGQKVEFLVSFYNNEISEKSEIFDDQFSVERPDGSNFTLKIRSTKLEDSAMYFCASTTRGTYGYTFGSGTRLTVV.

This rearrangement joins TRBV18 to TRBJ2-5; TRBD1 agrees at 7 bases. Germline values: CDR1 KGHSH, CDR2 LQKENI. The CDR3 has 14 residues. V was clipped by 6 bases and J by 2 bases; unmatched bases: 6. CDR3 residues: CASSLGTVQETQYF. CDR3 DNA sequence: TGTGCCAGCTCCCTCGGGACAGTACAAGAGACCCAGTACTTC.

The genes are TRBV5-6 and TRBJ2-1, with 7 bases fitting TRBD1. The CDR3 loop spans 15 amino acids. With 2 bases clipped from V and 5 bases from J, the junction kept 7 bases outside the gene matches. Per the germline V gene, CDR1 is SGHDT and CDR2 is YYEEEE. The CDR3: CASSLIGGLDNEQFF. The CDR3 DNA reads TGTGCCAGCAGCTTAATAGGGGGCTTGGACAATGAGCAGTTCTTC.

This chain connects TRBV7-2 to TRBJ2-7; TRBD1 matches at 7 bases. Germline trimming cut 3 bases from V and 3 bases from J; bases unmatched to any gene: 8. Germline values: CDR1 SGHTA, CDR2 FQGNSA. The CDR3 consists of 15 residues. CDR3 region: CASSFQQGPYYEQYF. CDR3 DNA sequence: TGTGCCAGCAGCTTCCAACAGGGGCCATACTACGAGCAGTACTTC.

This chain links TRBV7-8 with TRBJ1-1; D remains ambiguous. Trimming removed 5 bases at V and 0 bases at J, with 10 bases between. Germline V lookup: CDR1 SGHVS, CDR2 FQNEAQ. The length of the CDR3 is 14 residues. In DNA, the CDR3 is TGTGCCAGCAGCCCGCGGTGGTTGAACACTGAAGCTTTCTTT. This gives the protein CASSPRWLNTEAFF.

The chain recombines TRBV5-4 with TRBJ2-3; 9 bases map to TRBD1. J lost 2 bases, V lost 2 bases, and 6 bases had no gene match. CDR1 is SGHNT and CDR2 is YYREEE in the germline V gene (reference sequence). The CDR3 contains 16 residues. The CDR3 DNA follows: TGTGCCAGCAGCTTTCCCGGACAGGGGATCACAGATACGCAGTATTTT. Translated, it gives CASSFPGQGITDTQYF.

This chain joins TRBV12-3 or TRBV12-4 and TRBJ2-1, with 7 bases fitting TRBD2. Germline trimming cut 7 bases from V and 4 bases from J; bases unmatched to any gene: 4. The CDR3 is 13 residues long. CDR3 DNA: TGTGCCAGCACCTTCGGGGGGTACAATGAGCAGTTCTTC. Encoded protein: CASTFGGYNEQFF.

This sequence joins TRBV12-3 or TRBV12-4 and TRBJ1-1, with a possible D match to TRBD1 (6 bases). CDR3 length equals 13 residues. Trimming stripped 7 bases from V and 7 bases from J, with 16 bases between. CDR3 amino acids: CASKVEGGGEAFF. DNA of the CDR3: TGTGCCAGCAAAGTGGAGGGGGGAGGTGAAGCTTTCTTT.

This clone was picked up a small number of times. The rearrangement joins TRBV5-1 to TRBJ1-2; D unclear. Germline CDR1 and CDR2: SGHRS and YFSETQ. The V and J ends lost 3 bases and 0 bases respectively, with 15 bases between them. The CDR3 has 16 residues. The CDR3 spells CASSYDGQRANYGYTF. The CDR3 nucleotides read TGCGCCAGCAGCTATGACGGGCAGCGAGCTAACTATGGCTACACCTTC.